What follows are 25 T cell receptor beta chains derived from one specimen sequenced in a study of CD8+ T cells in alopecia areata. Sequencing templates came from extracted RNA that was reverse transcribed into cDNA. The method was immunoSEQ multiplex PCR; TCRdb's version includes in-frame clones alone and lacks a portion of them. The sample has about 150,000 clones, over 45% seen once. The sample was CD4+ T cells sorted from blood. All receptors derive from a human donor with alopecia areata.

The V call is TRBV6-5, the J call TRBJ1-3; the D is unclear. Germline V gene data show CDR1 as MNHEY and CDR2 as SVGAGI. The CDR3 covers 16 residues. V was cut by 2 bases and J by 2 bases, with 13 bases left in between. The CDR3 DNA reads TGTGCCAGCAGTTACGCCTCCGGGAAGACTGGAAACACCATATATTTT. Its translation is CASSYASGKTGNTIYF.

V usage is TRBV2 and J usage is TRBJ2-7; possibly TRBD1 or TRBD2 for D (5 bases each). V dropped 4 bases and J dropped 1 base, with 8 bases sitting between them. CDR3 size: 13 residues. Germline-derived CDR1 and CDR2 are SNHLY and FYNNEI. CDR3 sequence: CASSAGPSYEQYF. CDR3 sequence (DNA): TGTGCCAGCAGTGCGGGACCATCCTACGAGCAGTACTTC.

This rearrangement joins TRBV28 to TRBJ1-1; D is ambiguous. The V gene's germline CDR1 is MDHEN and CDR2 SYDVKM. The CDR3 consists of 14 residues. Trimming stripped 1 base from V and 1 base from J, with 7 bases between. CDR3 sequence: CASSLSHTNTEAFF. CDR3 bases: TGTGCCAGCAGTTTATCCCACACGAACACTGAAGCTTTCTTT.

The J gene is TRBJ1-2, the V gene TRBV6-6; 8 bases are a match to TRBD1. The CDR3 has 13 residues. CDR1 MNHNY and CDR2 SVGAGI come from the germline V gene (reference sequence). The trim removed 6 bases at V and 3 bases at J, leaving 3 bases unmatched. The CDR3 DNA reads TGTGCCAGCAGCCTACAGGGGGACTATGGCTACACCTTC. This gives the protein CASSLQGDYGYTF.

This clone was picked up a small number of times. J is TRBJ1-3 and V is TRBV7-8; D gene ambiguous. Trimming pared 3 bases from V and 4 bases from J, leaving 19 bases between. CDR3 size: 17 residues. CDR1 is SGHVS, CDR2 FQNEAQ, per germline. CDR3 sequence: CASSLFSWGSQGNTIYF. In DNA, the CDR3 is TGTGCCAGCAGCTTGTTCAGCTGGGGATCACAAGGAAACACCATATATTTT.

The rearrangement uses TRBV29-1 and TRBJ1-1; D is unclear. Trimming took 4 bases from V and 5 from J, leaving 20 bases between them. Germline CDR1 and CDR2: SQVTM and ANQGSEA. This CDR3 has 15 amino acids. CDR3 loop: CSVVSQMVGDTEAFF. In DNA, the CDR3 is TGCAGCGTTGTTTCACAGATGGTCGGGGATACTGAAGCTTTCTTT.

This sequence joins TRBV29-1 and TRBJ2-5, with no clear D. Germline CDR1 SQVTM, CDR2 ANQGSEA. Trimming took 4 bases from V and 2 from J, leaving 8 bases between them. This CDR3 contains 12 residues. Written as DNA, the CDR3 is TGCAGCGTTGTCGTTGCTCAAGAGACCCAGTACTTC. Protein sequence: CSVVVAQETQYF.

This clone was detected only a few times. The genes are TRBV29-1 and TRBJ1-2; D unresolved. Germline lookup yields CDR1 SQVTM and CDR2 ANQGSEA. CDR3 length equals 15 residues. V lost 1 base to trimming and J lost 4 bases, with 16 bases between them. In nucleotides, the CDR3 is TGCAGCGTTGAAGGCCTATCGTCAGGCAGCTATGGCTACACCTTC. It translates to CSVEGLSSGSYGYTF.

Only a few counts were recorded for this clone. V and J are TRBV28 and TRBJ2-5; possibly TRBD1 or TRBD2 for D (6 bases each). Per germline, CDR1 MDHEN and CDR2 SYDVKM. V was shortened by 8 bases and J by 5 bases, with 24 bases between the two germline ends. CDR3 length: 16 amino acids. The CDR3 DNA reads TGTGCCAGCGAACCCCCGGGGGCGATTGGAAGGGAGACCCAGTACTTC. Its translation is CASEPPGAIGRETQYF.

Here the CDR3 reads CSVLPTTQGTGMETQYF. CDR3 coding DNA: TGCAGCGTCCTACCCACCACACAAGGGACAGGGATGGAGACCCAGTACTTC. This chain joins TRBV29-1 and TRBJ2-5, with 9 nucleotides matching TRBD1. After removal of 6 bases from V and 5 bases from J, the junction contained 19 bases not matched to a gene. This CDR3 is built from 17 residues. Germline CDR1 reads SQVTM; CDR2 reads ANQGSEA.

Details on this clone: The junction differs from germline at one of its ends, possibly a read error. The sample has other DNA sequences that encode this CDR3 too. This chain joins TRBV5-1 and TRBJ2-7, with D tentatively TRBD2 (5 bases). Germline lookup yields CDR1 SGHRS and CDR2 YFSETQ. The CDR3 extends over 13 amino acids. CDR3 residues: CASSLGSSYEQYF. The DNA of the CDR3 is TGCGCCAGCAGTTTGGGGAGCTCCTACGAGCAGTACTTC.

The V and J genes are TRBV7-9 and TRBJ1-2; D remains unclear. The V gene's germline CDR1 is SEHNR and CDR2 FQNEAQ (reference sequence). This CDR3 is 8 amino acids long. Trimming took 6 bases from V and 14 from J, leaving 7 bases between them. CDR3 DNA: TGTGCCAGCAGTTCCTCTACCTTC. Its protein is CASSSSTF.

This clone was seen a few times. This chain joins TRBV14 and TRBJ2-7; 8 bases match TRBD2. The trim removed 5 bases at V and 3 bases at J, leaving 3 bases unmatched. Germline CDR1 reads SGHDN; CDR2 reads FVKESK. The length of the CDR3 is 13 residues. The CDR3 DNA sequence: TGTGCCAGCAGCTATAGCGGGATCTACGAGCAGTACTTC. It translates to CASSYSGIYEQYF.

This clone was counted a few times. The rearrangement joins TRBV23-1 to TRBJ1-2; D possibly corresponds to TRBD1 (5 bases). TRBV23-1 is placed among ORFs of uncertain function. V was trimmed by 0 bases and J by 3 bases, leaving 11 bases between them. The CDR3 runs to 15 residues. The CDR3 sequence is CASSQSGGSYYGYTF. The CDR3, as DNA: TGCGCCAGCAGTCAATCGGGGGGGAGCTACTATGGCTACACCTTC.

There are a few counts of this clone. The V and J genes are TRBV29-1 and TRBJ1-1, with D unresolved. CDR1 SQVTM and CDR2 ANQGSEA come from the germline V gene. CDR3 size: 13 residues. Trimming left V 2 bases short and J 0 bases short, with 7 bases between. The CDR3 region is CSVETGLNTEAFF. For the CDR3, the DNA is TGCAGCGTTGAAACCGGGTTGAACACTGAAGCTTTCTTT.

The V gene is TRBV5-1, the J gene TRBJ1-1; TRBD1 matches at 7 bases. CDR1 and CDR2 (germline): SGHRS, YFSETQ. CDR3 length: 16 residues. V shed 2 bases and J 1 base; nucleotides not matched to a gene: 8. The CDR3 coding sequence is TGCGCCAGCAGCTTCACTCACAGGGGTCCGAACACTGAAGCTTTCTTT. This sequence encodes CASSFTHRGPNTEAFF.

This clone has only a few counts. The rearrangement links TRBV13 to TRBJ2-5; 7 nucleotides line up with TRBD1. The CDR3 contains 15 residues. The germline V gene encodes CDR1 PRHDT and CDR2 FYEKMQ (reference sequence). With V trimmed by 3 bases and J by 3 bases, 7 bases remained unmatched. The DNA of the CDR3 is TGTGCCAGCAGCTTTCTCGGCAGGGGGAAAGAGACCCAGTACTTC. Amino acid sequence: CASSFLGRGKETQYF.

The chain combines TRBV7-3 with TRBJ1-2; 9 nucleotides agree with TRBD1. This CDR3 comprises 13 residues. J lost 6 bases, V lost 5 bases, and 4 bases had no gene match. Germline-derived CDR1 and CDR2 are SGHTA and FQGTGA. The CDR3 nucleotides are TGTGCCAGCAGCCCGGGGACAGGGAATGGCTACACCTTC. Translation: CASSPGTGNGYTF.

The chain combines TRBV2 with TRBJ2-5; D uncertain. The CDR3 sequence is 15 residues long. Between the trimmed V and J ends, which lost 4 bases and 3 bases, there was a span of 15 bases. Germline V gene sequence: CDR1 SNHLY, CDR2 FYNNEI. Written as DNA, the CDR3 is TGTGCCAGCAGTGTCCGGCCCGGGCAAGAAGAGACCCAGTACTTC. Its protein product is CASSVRPGQEETQYF.

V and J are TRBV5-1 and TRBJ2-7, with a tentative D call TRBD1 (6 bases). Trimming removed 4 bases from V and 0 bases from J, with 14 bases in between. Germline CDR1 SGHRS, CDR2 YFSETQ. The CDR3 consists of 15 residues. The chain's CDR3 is CASSPSAGASYEQYF. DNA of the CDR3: TGCGCCAGCAGCCCATCCGCAGGGGCCTCCTACGAGCAGTACTTC.

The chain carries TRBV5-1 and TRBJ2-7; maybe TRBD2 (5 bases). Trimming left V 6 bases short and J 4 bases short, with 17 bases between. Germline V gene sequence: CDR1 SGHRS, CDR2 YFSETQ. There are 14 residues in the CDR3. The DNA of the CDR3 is TGCGCCAGCAAAGAGGGTACGCACTTATACGAGCAGTACTTC. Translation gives CASKEGTHLYEQYF.

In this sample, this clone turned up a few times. The chain's CDR3 is CASRKEVNYGYTF. The CDR3 DNA follows: TGCGCCAGCAGGAAGGAGGTTAACTATGGCTACACCTTC. V and J are TRBV5-1 and TRBJ1-2; D is ambiguous. The CDR3 runs to 13 residues. Germline V gene lookup returns CDR1 SGHRS and CDR2 YFSETQ. V was pared by 5 bases and J by 1 base, with 9 bases between.

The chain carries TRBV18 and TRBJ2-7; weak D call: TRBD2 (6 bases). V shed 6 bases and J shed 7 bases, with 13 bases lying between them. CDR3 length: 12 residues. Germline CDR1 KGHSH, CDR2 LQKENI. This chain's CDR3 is CASSGGRAEQYF. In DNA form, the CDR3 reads TGTGCCAGCTCGGGGGGACGGGCTGAGCAGTACTTC.

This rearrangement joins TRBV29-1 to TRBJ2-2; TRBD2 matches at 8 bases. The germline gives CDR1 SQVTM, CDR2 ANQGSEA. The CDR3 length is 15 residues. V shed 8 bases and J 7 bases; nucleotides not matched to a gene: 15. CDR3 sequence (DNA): TGCAGCTTCTCAAATAGCGGGAAATCTGGCGGGGAGCTGTTTTTT. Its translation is CSFSNSGKSGGELFF.

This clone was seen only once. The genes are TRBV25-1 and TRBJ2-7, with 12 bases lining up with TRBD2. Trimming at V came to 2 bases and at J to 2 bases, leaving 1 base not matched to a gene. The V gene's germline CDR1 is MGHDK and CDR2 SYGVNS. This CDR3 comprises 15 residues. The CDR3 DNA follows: TGTGCCAGCAGTGAAGGACTAGCGGGAACCTACGAGCAGTACTTC. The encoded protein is CASSEGLAGTYEQYF.